These 15 T cell receptor beta chains share one sample of origin, sequenced in a study of shared clonotypes between healthy human individuals. Measured with immunoSEQ multiplex PCR; TCRdb has only the in-frame clones, and not every one. The table shows around 1 million clones, with less than 85% occurring only once. Sequenced input: memory CD4+ T cells sorted from blood. The subset denotes: CD45RA-negative fraction. The receptors shown here come from a man aged 18 to 29 in good health.

This clone was observed a handful of times. The V call is TRBV6-6, the J call TRBJ2-7, with TRBD2 matching 11 bases. Trimming cost V 0 bases and J 2 bases; bases outside gene matches: 3. Germline CDR1 and CDR2: MNHNY and SVGAGI (reference sequence). The CDR3 has 16 residues. Here the CDR3 DNA reads TGTGCCAGCAGTTACTCGGGACTAGCGGTAGCCTACGAGCAGTACTTC. This sequence encodes CASSYSGLAVAYEQYF.

V is TRBV19 and J is TRBJ2-1; 14 positions agree with TRBD2. CDR3 length: 18 residues. J was trimmed by 0 bases and V by 6 bases; bases with no gene match: 7. From germline, CDR1 is LNHDA and CDR2 SQIVND (reference sequence). The CDR3 here is CASRHGLAGGRSYNEQFF. CDR3 DNA sequence: TGTGCCAGTAGACACGGACTAGCGGGAGGACGCTCCTACAATGAGCAGTTCTTC.

The chain has TRBV7-2 and TRBJ1-4; weak D call: TRBD1 (6 bases). The V end was cut by 5 bases, the J end by 1 base, with 20 bases between. Per germline, CDR1 SGHTA and CDR2 FQGNSA. CDR3 size: 18 residues. The CDR3 loop is CASSPVKGTGRTNEKLFF. The CDR3 nucleotides are TGTGCCAGCAGCCCGGTAAAAGGAACAGGGAGAACTAATGAAAAACTGTTTTTT.

This clone was found many times. The chain employs TRBV19 and TRBJ2-5; 7 bases line up with TRBD1. Trimming at V came to 4 bases and at J to 5 bases, leaving 7 bases not matched to a gene. CDR1 LNHDA and CDR2 SQIVND come from the germline V gene (reference sequence). This CDR3 contains 14 residues. CDR3 amino acids: CASSRDRVGETQYF. In nucleotides, the CDR3 is TGTGCCAGTAGTAGAGACAGGGTAGGGGAGACCCAGTACTTC.

The genes are TRBV7-2 and TRBJ1-3; D gene uncertain. The CDR3 totals 15 residues. Trimming pared 1 base from V and 0 bases from J, leaving 7 bases between. Germline CDR1 and CDR2: SGHTA and FQGNSA. CDR3 amino acids: CASSLGGASGNTIYF. The CDR3 DNA sequence: TGTGCCAGCAGCTTAGGCGGTGCCTCTGGAAACACCATATATTTT. Looking up the rest from reference TRBV7-2 and TRBJ1-3 gives the full variable domain: GAGVSQSPSNKVTEKGKDVELRCDPISGHTALYWYRQSLGQGLEFLIYFQGNSAPDKSGLPSDRFSAERTGGSVSTLTIQRTQQEDSAVYLCASSLGGASGNTIYFGEGSWLTVV.

The V and J genes are TRBV6-4 and TRBJ1-4; perhaps TRBD1 as D (5 bases). Germline values: CDR1 MRHNA, CDR2 SNTAGT. This CDR3 comprises 15 residues. Trimming removed 7 bases from V and 8 bases from J, with 20 bases in between. The CDR3 is CASTSKEGRIEKLFF. DNA of the CDR3: TGTGCCAGCACCTCGAAGGAGGGGAGGATCGAAAAACTGTTTTTT.

Worth noting for this clone: The same CDR3 is also encoded by other DNA sequences in this sample. The chain has TRBV30 and TRBJ2-2, with D perhaps TRBD1 or TRBD2 (6 bases each). The CDR3 has 14 amino acids. In germline, CDR1 is GTSNPN, CDR2 SVGIG (reference sequence). V was cut by 1 base and J by 4 bases, with 10 bases left in between. This CDR3 reads CAWSAGGSTGELFF. The CDR3 DNA is TGTGCCTGGAGTGCCGGGGGCAGCACCGGGGAGCTGTTTTTT. The full variable domain, its missing parts supplied by reference TRBV30 and TRBJ2-2, is SQTIHQWPATLVQPVGSPLSLECTVEGTSNPNLYWYRQAAGRGLQLLFYSVGIGQISSEVPQNLSASRPQDRQFILSSKKLLLSDSGFYLCAWSAGGSTGELFFGEGSRLTVL.

This clone was seen once. V is TRBV28 and J is TRBJ1-2; TRBD1 might be the D (5 bases). CDR3 size: 12 residues. Trimming removed 5 bases at V and 7 bases at J, with 11 bases between. Germline V gene data show CDR1 as MDHEN and CDR2 as SYDVKM. The DNA of the CDR3 is TGTGCCAGCAGTCCCTTGGGGGTTGGCTACACCTTC. As protein: CASSPLGVGYTF.

The chain uses TRBV11-3 and TRBJ2-7; 11 bases line up with TRBD2. V lost 5 bases to trimming and J lost 4 bases; unmatched junction nucleotides: 7. The germline CDR1 and CDR2 sequences are SGHNT and YENEEA. The CDR3 contains 15 residues. The chain's CDR3 is CASSQGLADQYEQYF. The CDR3 DNA sequence: TGTGCCAGCAGCCAGGGACTAGCGGACCAGTACGAGCAGTACTTC. Using reference TRBV11-3 and TRBJ2-7 for the parts outside the CDR3, the full variable domain is EAGVVQSPRYKIIEKKQPVAFWCNPISGHNTLYWYLQNLGQGPELLIRYENEEAVDDSQLPKDRFSAERLKGVDSTLKIQPAELGDSAVYLCASSQGLADQYEQYFGPGTRLTVT.

This clone was counted only a few times. CDR3 in amino acids: CASSQELVGGGANTQYF. The CDR3 region has the DNA TGTGCCAGCAGCCAAGAGTTGGTCGGGGGGGGCGCGAATACGCAGTATTTT. This chain links TRBV4-2 with TRBJ2-3, with 8 bases aligning to TRBD2. The CDR3 covers 17 residues. Germline V lookup: CDR1 LGHNA, CDR2 YNFKEQ. Unmatched junction bases numbered 12, after V lost 0 bases and J lost 7 bases.

The V and J genes are TRBV29-1 and TRBJ2-3; the D is unclear. Germline values: CDR1 SQVTM, CDR2 ANQGSEA. The CDR3 has 16 residues. The V end lost 5 bases, the J end lost 0 bases, and 18 bases lay between the germline ends. The CDR3: CSVRAGAVLSTDTQYF. The CDR3 DNA follows: TGCAGCGTTCGGGCTGGCGCTGTTTTGAGCACAGATACGCAGTATTTT.

CDR3 DNA sequence: TGTGCCAGCAGCTTAGAAGGGAGAGGTCGAGTCTCAACTAATGAAAAACTGTTTTTT. Protein product: CASSLEGRGRVSTNEKLFF. V is TRBV7-2 and J is TRBJ1-4; D is unresolved. The CDR3 has 19 amino acids. Germline V gene sequence: CDR1 SGHTA, CDR2 FQGNSA. V dropped 1 base and J dropped 0 bases, with 18 bases sitting between them.

This sequence joins TRBV19 and TRBJ1-2, with 8 bases lining up with TRBD1. The germline gives CDR1 LNHDA, CDR2 SQIVND (reference sequence). The CDR3 loop spans 15 amino acids. Trimming took 7 bases from V and 6 from J; bases not matched to a gene: 13. CDR3 sequence reads: CASKLSLGQGDGYTF. The CDR3 DNA sequence: TGTGCCAGTAAGCTATCGCTCGGACAGGGAGATGGCTACACCTTC.

This chain joins TRBV6-6 and TRBJ2-6, with no clear D. Germline CDR1 reads MNHNY; CDR2 reads SVGAGI (reference sequence). The CDR3 sequence is 14 residues long. V gave up 6 bases and J gave up 2 bases, with 8 bases separating them. CDR3 sequence reads: CASSLVAGANVLTF. CDR3 bases: TGTGCCAGCAGCCTTGTAGCTGGGGCCAACGTCCTGACTTTC.

This clone has just one count. The chain links TRBV4-1 to TRBJ1-2; 7 bases line up with TRBD1. The germline CDR1 and CDR2 sequences are MGHRA and YSYEKL. Germline trimming cut 1 base from V and 6 bases from J; bases unmatched to any gene: 8. There are 15 residues in the CDR3. CDR3: CASSQVDRDRNGYTF. The CDR3 region has the DNA TGCGCCAGCAGCCAAGTCGACAGGGACAGAAATGGCTACACCTTC.